Listed here are 28 T cell receptor beta chains from one sample, sequenced in a study of blood T cell repertoires in COVID-19. Libraries were prepared by immunoSEQ multiplex PCR; TCRdb keeps only in-frame clonotypes and omits some of them. The data hold some 170,000 clones, with around 85% observed a single time. The source material was peripheral blood. Receptors originate from a man in his 60s with active or convalescent COVID-19.

This rearrangement joins TRBV7-2 to TRBJ2-3, with 7 bases that match TRBD1. With 4 bases clipped from V and 1 base from J, the junction kept 5 bases outside the gene matches. Per the germline V gene, CDR1 is SGHTA and CDR2 is FQGNSA. This CDR3 has 15 amino acids. The CDR3: CASSSRQGGTDTQYF. DNA of the CDR3: TGTGCCAGCAGCTCAAGGCAGGGGGGCACAGATACGCAGTATTTT.

The genes are TRBV4-1 and TRBJ2-1, with 12 bases aligning to TRBD2. Trimming removed 2 bases from V and 9 bases from J; junction bases left unmatched: 8. CDR1 and CDR2 from the germline V gene are MGHRA and YSYEKL. This CDR3 contains 16 residues. CDR3 amino acids: CASSQLPSGGAIEQFF. Written as DNA, the CDR3 is TGCGCCAGCAGCCAACTTCCTAGCGGGGGGGCCATTGAGCAGTTCTTC.

This chain uses TRBV27 with TRBJ2-6; D might be TRBD1 (6 bases). In germline, CDR1 is MNHEY, CDR2 SMNVEV (reference sequence). The length of the CDR3 is 15 residues. V was clipped by 5 bases and J by 0 bases, with 8 bases between them. The CDR3 DNA follows: TGTGCCAGCAGTAAACAGGGCTCTGGGGCCAACGTCCTGACTTTC. Protein sequence: CASSKQGSGANVLTF.

The chain recombines TRBV5-1 with TRBJ2-3; TRBD1 aligns across 7 bases. Germline CDR1 reads SGHRS; CDR2 reads YFSETQ. The CDR3 is 16 residues long. V was pared by 1 base and J by 5 bases, with 10 bases of the junction left unmatched. The CDR3 protein is CASSLTAGTAQDTQYF. The CDR3 DNA reads as TGCGCCAGCAGCTTGACGGCCGGGACAGCCCAAGATACGCAGTATTTT.

The V gene is TRBV3-1 (or the pseudogene TRBV3-2), the J gene TRBJ2-1; the match to TRBD2 covers 8 bases. There are 17 residues in the CDR3. Germline V gene data show CDR1 as LGHDT and CDR2 as YNNKEL (reference sequence). The V gene end was trimmed by 3 bases and the J gene end by 4 bases; junction bases not matched to a gene: 11. Here the CDR3 DNA reads TGTGCCAGCAGCCACGCCCCCAGGCTAGCGGGTTACAATGAGCAGTTCTTC. It is translated as CASSHAPRLAGYNEQFF.

This clone was seen only a few times. V and J are TRBV6-5 and TRBJ2-1; D gene unclear. CDR1 is MNHEY, CDR2 SVGAGI, per germline. The CDR3 runs 15 residues. V lost 6 bases and J lost 7, with 19 bases in between. The CDR3 spells CASRDGQVRFNEQFF. The CDR3 region has the DNA TGTGCCAGCAGGGATGGGCAGGTCCGGTTTAATGAGCAGTTCTTC.

The CDR3 coding sequence is TGTGCCAGCAGTACAGGGGTCAAGACCCAGTACTTC. Translating gives CASSTGVKTQYF. The V and J genes are TRBV12-3 or TRBV12-4 and TRBJ2-5; 7 nucleotides align to TRBD1. This CDR3 is built from 12 residues. The V and J ends lost 5 bases and 6 bases, in that order; junction bases with no gene match: 3.

The rearrangement joins TRBV12-5 to TRBJ2-3, with D perhaps TRBD1 (6 bases). V lost 9 bases to trimming and J lost 2 bases, with 18 bases between them. CDR3 length: 15 residues. Germline V gene data show CDR1 as LGHNT and CDR2 as FRNRAP. CDR3 region: CARAPGQKNTDTQYF. The CDR3 bases are TGTGCTAGGGCGCCCGGACAGAAGAACACAGATACGCAGTATTTT.

This chain uses TRBV5-4 with TRBJ2-7; tentatively, D is TRBD2 (6 bases). V was shortened by 4 bases and J by 1 base, with 12 bases between the two germline ends. Germline loops: CDR1 SGHNT, CDR2 YYREEE (reference sequence). CDR3 size: 14 residues. CDR3 in amino acids: CASSPGGNSYEQYF. The CDR3 DNA is TGTGCCAGCAGCCCTGGGGGGAATTCCTACGAGCAGTACTTC.

There are a few counts of this clone. One junction end disagrees with the germline gene, perhaps due to a read error. The chain carries TRBV2 and TRBJ2-5; 11 nucleotides agree with TRBD2. This CDR3 has 16 amino acids. Germline V gives CDR1 SNHLY, CDR2 FYNNEI. The DNA of the CDR3 is TGTGCCAGCAGCGAAGTAGCGGGGGGGCTCGAAGAGACCCAGTACTTC. This gives the protein CASSEVAGGLEETQYF.

The genes are TRBV7-6 and TRBJ2-5; TRBD1 matches at 7 bases. Trimming at V came to 4 bases and at J to 2 bases, leaving 13 bases not matched to a gene. CDR1 and CDR2 from the germline V gene are SGHVS and FNYEAQ. The CDR3 extends over 17 amino acids. The CDR3 DNA is TGTGCCAGCAGCTCACCGGTTAGGGGGCCCCCTCAAGAGACCCAGTACTTC. Protein sequence: CASSSPVRGPPQETQYF.

With respect to this clone: No conserved phenylalanine or tryptophan is present at the end of the CDR3, so a read error is the likely explanation. The limits of the CDR3 on the DNA are not certain, so only TCRdb's listed CDR3 is given. This chain links TRBV28 with TRBJ1-1. The CDR3 is 15 amino acids long, termini counted. From germline, CDR1 is MDHEN and CDR2 SYDVKM. The CDR3 sequence: CASSFRVGAGGPRFH.

The V gene is TRBV4-2, the J gene TRBJ1-5, with D tentatively TRBD1 (5 bases). The V gene lost 0 bases and the J gene lost 12 bases, with 12 bases spanning the gap. Germline V gene lookup returns CDR1 LGHNA and CDR2 YNFKEQ. The CDR3 runs to 13 residues. The CDR3 DNA sequence: TGTGCCAGCAGCCAAGAGGACCAGGGTCTCCAGCATTTT. It translates to CASSQEDQGLQHF.

V gene TRBV7-6 combines with J gene TRBJ2-3; TRBD2 aligns across 7 bases. The junction had 8 bases not matched to a gene; V was cut back by 2 bases and J by 6 bases. CDR3 size: 15 residues. Looked up from germline, CDR1 is SGHVS and CDR2 is FNYEAQ. DNA of the CDR3: TGTGCCAGCAGCTTATCCGGGGAGGGGTACGATACGCAGTATTTT. As protein: CASSLSGEGYDTQYF. The whole variable domain, filled in from reference TRBV7-6 and TRBJ2-3, reads GAGVSQSPRYKVTKRGQDVALRCDPISGHVSLYWYRQALGQGPEFLTYFNYEAQQDKSGLPNDRFSAERPEGSISTLTIQRTEQRDSAMYRCASSLSGEGYDTQYFGPGTRLTVL.

The J gene is TRBJ2-2, the V gene TRBV6-2 or TRBV6-3; 11 bases match TRBD1. After removal of 6 bases from V and 2 bases from J, the junction contained 14 bases not matched to a gene. The CDR3 covers 19 residues. Per germline, CDR1 MNHEY and CDR2 SVGEGT. The CDR3 nucleotides are TGTGCCAGCAGCCTGCCCGGAAGTGGGACAGGGGGTAACACCGGGGAGCTGTTTTTT. This sequence encodes CASSLPGSGTGGNTGELFF.

The chain recombines TRBV28 with TRBJ1-2; TRBD1 agrees at 7 bases. Germline CDR1 and CDR2: MDHEN and SYDVKM. Losses at the gene ends were 2 bases for V and 4 bases for J; bases not matched to a gene: 13. The CDR3 length is 17 residues. CDR3 bases: TGTGCCAGCAGTTTACCCGTAGGGGCAGGGGGAAGCTATGGCTACACCTTC. Amino acid sequence: CASSLPVGAGGSYGYTF.

The CDR3 region is CATNRGSGADTQYF. The CDR3 nucleotides read TGTGCCACGAATAGGGGATCGGGTGCAGATACGCAGTATTTT. The rearrangement uses TRBV6-5 and TRBJ2-3; D perhaps matches TRBD1 (5 bases). The CDR3 runs 14 residues. V was cut by 10 bases and J by 4 bases, with 18 bases left in between. CDR1 MNHEY and CDR2 SVGAGI come from the germline V gene.

V and J are TRBV6-5 and TRBJ2-7, with TRBD1 matching 9 bases. This CDR3 contains 15 residues. Germline V lookup: CDR1 MNHEY, CDR2 SVGAGI. With V trimmed by 6 bases and J by 5 bases, 11 bases remained unmatched. CDR3 amino acids: CASRNQQGAYDEQYF. CDR3 nucleotide sequence: TGTGCCAGCAGAAACCAACAGGGGGCGTACGACGAGCAGTACTTC.

This chain links TRBV15 with TRBJ2-1; weak D call: TRBD1 (5 bases). CDR1 and CDR2 from the germline V gene are LNHNV and YYDKDF (reference sequence). Trimming removed 1 base at V and 0 bases at J, with 10 bases between. This CDR3 comprises 16 residues. CDR3 in amino acids: CATSRVDTDSYNEQFF. CDR3 nucleotide sequence: TGTGCCACCAGCAGAGTGGACACGGACTCCTACAATGAGCAGTTCTTC. Using reference TRBV15 and TRBJ2-1 for the parts outside the CDR3, the full variable domain is DAMVIQNPRYQVTQFGKPVTLSCSQTLNHNVMYWYQQKSSQAPKLLFHYYDKDFNNEADTPDNFQSRRPNTSFCFLDIRSPGLGDTAMYLCATSRVDTDSYNEQFFGPGTRLTVL.

This clone was found a few times. The chain couples TRBV4-1 to TRBJ2-1, with 8 bases aligning to TRBD2. V lost 4 bases, J lost 7 bases, and 12 bases stayed unmatched. This CDR3 has 16 residues. CDR1 is MGHRA, CDR2 YSYEKL, per germline. The CDR3 region is CASSPGGTRITNEQFF. Written as DNA, the CDR3 is TGCGCCAGCAGCCCTGGGGGGACTAGGATTACTAATGAGCAGTTCTTC.

This clone was observed a few times. This chain uses TRBV19 with TRBJ1-5, with D unclear. V was cut by 3 bases and J by 9 bases, with 9 bases left in between. Germline V CDR1 and CDR2: LNHDA, SQIVND (reference sequence). The CDR3 runs 12 residues. CDR3 coding DNA: TGTGCCAGTAGTATGGAGGTTGGGCCCCAGCATTTT. It yields the protein CASSMEVGPQHF.

The chain links TRBV24-1 to TRBJ2-3; 8 nucleotides line up with TRBD2. The germline gives CDR1 KGHDR, CDR2 SFDVKD. This CDR3 contains 15 residues. Trimming cost V 5 bases and J 0 bases; bases outside gene matches: 3. The CDR3: CATSGRGGSTDTQYF. CDR3 bases: TGTGCCACCAGTGGCCGGGGGGGTAGCACAGATACGCAGTATTTT.

J is TRBJ1-1 and V is TRBV19; 7 nucleotides align to TRBD1. The CDR3 has 13 amino acids. Looked up from germline, CDR1 is LNHDA and CDR2 is SQIVND (reference sequence). The V and J ends lost 11 bases and 0 bases, in that order; junction bases with no gene match: 6. The CDR3 nucleotides read TGTGCCTCAAAGGACAGGCTGAACACTGAAGCTTTCTTT. Translation: CASKDRLNTEAFF. The full variable domain, completed using reference TRBV19 and TRBJ1-1, is DGGITQSPKYLFRKEGQNVTLSCEQNLNHDAMYWYRQDPGQGLRLIYYSQIVNDFQKGDIAEGYSVSREKKESFPLTVTSAQKNPTAFYLCASKDRLNTEAFFGQGTRLTVV.

This clone has a handful of counts. The V call is TRBV5-4, the J call TRBJ1-4; 9 nucleotides align to TRBD1. Losses at the gene ends were 5 bases for V and 8 bases for J; bases not matched to a gene: 4. CDR1 SGHNT and CDR2 YYREEE come from the germline V gene (reference sequence). The CDR3 runs to 13 residues. The CDR3 nucleotides read TGTGCCAGCAGGGGACAGGGTGAGGAAAAACTGTTTTTT. Its protein product is CASRGQGEEKLFF.

This sequence joins TRBV15 and TRBJ1-5; TRBD1 is a possible D gene (5 bases). The CDR3 length is 13 residues. V was clipped by 5 bases and J by 7 bases, with 12 bases between them. The germline CDR1 and CDR2 sequences are LNHNV and YYDKDF (reference sequence). CDR3 sequence (DNA): TGTGCCACCAGCTTAAACCGACAGCAGCCCCAGCATTTT. It is translated as CATSLNRQQPQHF. The variable domain in full, completed from reference TRBV15 and TRBJ1-5, reads DAMVIQNPRYQVTQFGKPVTLSCSQTLNHNVMYWYQQKSSQAPKLLFHYYDKDFNNEADTPDNFQSRRPNTSFCFLDIRSPGLGDTAMYLCATSLNRQQPQHFGDGTRLSIL.

The J gene is TRBJ1-3, the V gene TRBV5-1, with 7 bases lining up with TRBD1. CDR3 length: 15 amino acids. The germline CDR1 and CDR2 sequences are SGHRS and YFSETQ. V shed 3 bases and J 2 bases; nucleotides not matched to a gene: 5. The CDR3 DNA is TGCGCCAGCAGCTCCGACAGGGCAGCTGGAAACACCATATATTTT. Translation: CASSSDRAAGNTIYF.

This chain links TRBV6-2 or TRBV6-3 with TRBJ2-1; 7 nucleotides match TRBD1. Per the germline V gene, CDR1 is MNHEY and CDR2 is SVGEGT. V dropped 5 bases and J dropped 4; count of bases not matched to a gene: 2. The CDR3 has 13 residues. The CDR3 coding sequence is TGTGCCAGCAGTGGACAGGATTACAATGAGCAGTTCTTC. The encoded protein is CASSGQDYNEQFF.

The chain is built from TRBV5-1 and TRBJ1-1; 8 bases match TRBD1. The CDR3 has 14 amino acids. The germline CDR1 and CDR2 sequences are SGHRS and YFSETQ. The V segment lost 4 bases and the J segment 4 bases; nucleotides outside the gene matches: 6. The CDR3 sequence: CASSDQGARTEAFF. The CDR3 coding sequence is TGCGCCAGCAGCGATCAGGGGGCGCGCACTGAAGCTTTCTTT. Together with reference TRBV5-1 and TRBJ1-1, the CDR3 gives the full variable domain: KAGVTQTPRYLIKTRGQQVTLSCSPISGHRSVSWYQQTPGQGLQFLFEYFSETQRNKGNFPGRFSGRQFSNSRSEMNVSTLELGDSALYLCASSDQGARTEAFFGQGTRLTVV.